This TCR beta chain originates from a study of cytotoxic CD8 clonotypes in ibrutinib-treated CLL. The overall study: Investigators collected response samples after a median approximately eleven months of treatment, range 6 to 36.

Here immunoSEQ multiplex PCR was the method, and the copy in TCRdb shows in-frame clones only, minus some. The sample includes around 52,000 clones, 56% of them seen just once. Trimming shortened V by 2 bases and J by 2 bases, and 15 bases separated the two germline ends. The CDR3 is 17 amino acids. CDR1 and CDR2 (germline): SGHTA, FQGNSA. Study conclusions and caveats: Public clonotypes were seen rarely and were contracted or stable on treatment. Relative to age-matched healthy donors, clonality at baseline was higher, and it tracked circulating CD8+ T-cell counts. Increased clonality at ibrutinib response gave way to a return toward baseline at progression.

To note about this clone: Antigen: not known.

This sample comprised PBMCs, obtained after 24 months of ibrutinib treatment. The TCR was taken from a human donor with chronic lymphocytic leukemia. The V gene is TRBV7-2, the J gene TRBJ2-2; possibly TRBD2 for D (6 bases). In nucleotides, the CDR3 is TGTGCCAGCAGCTTACGGGCGGGGCAACGAAACACCGGGGAGCTGTTTTTT. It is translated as CASSLRAGQRNTGELFF.